What follows are 31 T cell receptor beta chains derived from one specimen sequenced in a study of breast tumors, draining lymph nodes, adjacent tissues. TCRdb used MiXCR to reprocess the multiplex PCR reads, holding one entry per CDR3 protein. The sample lists about 100,000 distinct CDR3 sequences, about 20% seen once, with less than 1.5% in the top ten. The lymph nodes were axillary draining lymph nodes from breast cancer patients. Sequenced material: axillary lymph node tissue. These receptors all stem from a female donor with breast cancer. Some clones in this sample may be carry-over from other donors' samples.

This sequence joins TRBV10-3 and TRBJ1-1, with TRBD1 identical over 9 bases. This CDR3 spans 15 amino acids. J was trimmed by 2 bases and V by 4 bases; bases with no gene match: 5. Germline lookup yields CDR1 ENHRY and CDR2 SYGVKD. For the CDR3, the DNA is TGTGCCATCAGTGGGCCGGACAGGGGAAACACTGAAGCTTTCTTT. Encoded protein: CAISGPDRGNTEAFF.

Of note for this clonotype: One junction end does not reproduce the germline sequence, and a read error may be involved. The chain is built from TRBV2 and TRBJ2-5; D is unclear. This CDR3 is 14 amino acids long. The germline gives CDR1 SNHLY, CDR2 FYNNEI. CDR3 DNA: TGTGCCAGCAGGGAGAGTGAGCTGCAAGAAACCCTGTACTTC. Translation gives CASRESELQETLYF.

Only a few counts were recorded for this clonotype. The gene calls are TRBV5-1 and TRBJ2-2; no reliable D call. The V gene lost 1 base and the J gene lost 2 bases, with 9 bases spanning the gap. The CDR3 spans 15 residues. Germline assignment: CDR1 SGHRS and CDR2 YFSETQ. CDR3: CASSLFGQNTGELFF. CDR3 coding DNA: TGCGCCAGCAGCTTGTTTGGGCAAAACACCGGGGAGCTGTTTTTT.

Ten or more counts support this clonotype. The chain links TRBV7-9 to TRBJ1-6; a possible D gene is TRBD1 (5 bases). V was trimmed by 5 bases and J by 11 bases, leaving 7 bases between them. The length of the CDR3 is 11 residues. Germline V gives CDR1 SEHNR, CDR2 FQNEAQ (reference sequence). Here the CDR3 reads CASSRGAPLHF. As DNA, the CDR3 is TGTGCCAGCAGCCGAGGGGCACCCCTCCACTTT. The complete variable domain, with remaining parts taken from reference TRBV7-9 and TRBJ1-6, reads DTGVSQNPRHKITKRGQNVTFRCDPISEHNRLYWYRQTLGQGPEFLTYFQNEAQLEKSRLLSDRFSAERPKGSFSTLEIQRTEQGDSAMYLCASSRGAPLHFGNGTRLTVT.

Many counts were recorded for this clonotype. This chain's CDR3 is CASSFLNQPQHF. As DNA, the CDR3 is TGTGCCAGCAGCTTCCTCAATCAGCCCCAGCATTTT. J is TRBJ1-5 and V is TRBV5-6; D is unresolved. The CDR3 runs to 12 residues. CDR1 is SGHDT and CDR2 is YYEEEE in the germline V gene. The V gene lost 2 bases and the J gene lost 3 bases, with 3 bases spanning the gap. The full variable domain, with the rest looked up from reference TRBV5-6 and TRBJ1-5, is DAGVTQSPTHLIKTRGQQVTLRCSPKSGHDTVSWYQQALGQGPQFIFQYYEEEERQRGNFPDRFSGHQFPNYSSELNVNALLLGDSALYLCASSFLNQPQHFGDGTRLSIL.

This clonotype was detected many times. This chain connects TRBV9 to TRBJ2-5; 9 bases are shared with TRBD2. This CDR3 has 16 amino acids. The germline CDR1 and CDR2 sequences are SGDLS and YYNGEE. Losses at the gene ends were 0 bases for V and 4 bases for J; bases not matched to a gene: 7. The CDR3 region has the DNA TGTGCCAGCAGCGTAGGTCAAGCGGGGGGTGCAGAGACCCAGTACTTC. Residues: CASSVGQAGGAETQYF.

Ten or more counts support this clonotype. This CDR3 is CASSDRGSLNTGELFF. The CDR3 nucleotides are TGCGCCAGCAGTGATCGGGGGTCCCTCAACACCGGGGAGCTGTTTTTT. This chain uses TRBV10-2 with TRBJ2-2, with D possibly TRBD2 on 6 matching bases. Germline V CDR1 and CDR2: WSHSY, SAAADI. The CDR3 is 16 residues long. V was pared by 3 bases and J by 2 bases, with 13 bases between.

Regarding this clonotype: This sequence may be a read error, since a much larger clone differs from it by one base. The chain carries TRBV20-1 and TRBJ1-4, with D unresolved. CDR1 DFQATT and CDR2 SNEGSKA come from the germline V gene (reference sequence). The CDR3 spans 17 residues. Trimming took off 3 bases at V and 8 bases at J, with 25 bases between the two ends. CDR3 bases: TGCAGTGCTAGGGCCGGGATAGGGCAAAGCTTAAGAGAAAAACTGTTTTTT. Translated, it gives CSARAGIGQSLREKLFF.

This clonotype appeared a few times. The V and J genes are TRBV30 and TRBJ2-3, with 13 positions matching TRBD2. The germline V gene encodes CDR1 GTSNPN and CDR2 SVGIG (reference sequence). V lost 2 bases to trimming and J lost 6 bases; unmatched junction nucleotides: 5. The CDR3 loop spans 15 amino acids. In DNA form, the CDR3 reads TGTGCCTGGAGTTATACTAGCGGGGGGGCGGATACGCAGTATTTT. It specifies CAWSYTSGGADTQYF.

This clonotype came up many times. V usage is TRBV20-1 and J usage is TRBJ2-5, with 8 bases fitting TRBD1. Germline CDR1 is DFQATT and CDR2 is SNEGSKA (reference sequence). The CDR3 covers 18 residues. The V and J ends lost 0 bases and 2 bases, in that order; junction bases with no gene match: 14. CDR3 region: CSARDRTRGTGFQETQYF. DNA of the CDR3: TGCAGTGCTAGAGATAGGACGCGCGGGACAGGCTTTCAAGAGACCCAGTACTTC.

There are many counts of this clonotype. This chain connects TRBV5-6 to TRBJ2-3; TRBD1 might be the D (6 bases). Germline values: CDR1 SGHDT, CDR2 YYEEEE. This CDR3 region has 16 residues. Trimming cost V 4 bases and J 6 bases, with 21 bases left between them. In DNA form, the CDR3 reads TGTGCCAGCAGCCCGACACTGTTCGGGACAAAGGATACGCAGTATTTT. Translated, it gives CASSPTLFGTKDTQYF.

The rearrangement uses TRBV5-4 and TRBJ1-1; maybe TRBD1 (5 bases). The V gene lost 4 bases and the J gene lost 1 base, with 14 bases spanning the gap. CDR1 SGHNT and CDR2 YYREEE come from the germline V gene (reference sequence). The CDR3 runs to 15 residues. The CDR3, as DNA: TGTGCCAGCAGCGACAAGACCACAGGGAACACTGAAGCTTTCTTT. This codes for CASSDKTTGNTEAFF.

Turning to this clonotype: A much larger clone differs by one base, so this may be a read error. This CDR3 is missing its conserved last phenylalanine or tryptophan, likely due to a read error. This sequence joins TRBV5-5 and TRBJ2-5; D not resolved. CDR1 and CDR2 from the germline V gene are SGHKS and YYEKEE (reference sequence). The CDR3 is made up of 15 amino acids. The germline V and J ends were trimmed by 1 base and 1 base, with 11 bases remaining between them. This CDR3 is CASSLFRQPQETQYS. CDR3 bases: TGTGCCAGCAGCTTGTTCAGGCAGCCCCAAGAGACCCAGTACTCC.

Concerning this clonotype itself: This sequence may be a read error, since a much larger clone differs from it by one base. This chain links TRBV6-4 with TRBJ2-7, with unresolved D. The CDR3 has 11 residues. Per germline, CDR1 MRHNA and CDR2 SNTAGT. V was pared by 7 bases and J by 3 bases, with 7 bases between. The CDR3 here is CASNEIYEQYF. The CDR3 coding sequence is TGTGCCAGCAATGAGATCTACGAGCAGTACTTC.

V is TRBV6-5 and J is TRBJ1-5; D gene uncertain. Per the germline V gene, CDR1 is MNHEY and CDR2 is SVGAGI. V lost 0 bases, J lost 6 bases, and 9 bases lay in between. CDR3 length: 14 amino acids. The CDR3 bases are TGTGCCAGCAGTTACTCGTCGGGAGGTCAGCCCCAGCATTTT. The encoded protein is CASSYSSGGQPQHF.

The chain has TRBV12-3 or TRBV12-4 and TRBJ2-4; D not certain. CDR3 length: 14 residues. Trimming left V 5 bases short and J 2 bases short, with 10 bases between. This chain's CDR3 is CASSPSITKNIQYF. The CDR3 DNA reads as TGTGCCAGCAGTCCCTCCATTACCAAAAACATTCAGTACTTC.

This clonotype was seen many times. The CDR3 bases are TGTGCCAGCGTCAGGGCGGGAGGAGTGGTTAATGAGCAGTTCTTC. This sequence encodes CASVRAGGVVNEQFF. The chain links TRBV7-9 to TRBJ2-1; TRBD2 matches 8 bases. From germline, CDR1 is SEHNR and CDR2 FQNEAQ (reference sequence). The CDR3 spans 15 residues. V was pared by 8 bases and J by 7 bases, with 13 bases of the junction left unmatched.

Comments on this clonotype: No DNA is shown, since the ends of the CDR3 on it are uncertain; the CDR3 is the one TCRdb lists. The chain combines TRBV9 with TRBJ2-7; the DNA was not compared with TRBD1, the D call given in the table. The CDR3 region is 14 residues in length, termini included. Looked up from germline, CDR1 is SGDLS and CDR2 is YYNGEE. The chain's CDR3 is CVSSVAQGSSERYF.

This clonotype was seen ten or more times. The V gene is TRBV2, the J gene TRBJ2-5; 7 bases align to TRBD1. Germline-derived CDR1 and CDR2 are SNHLY and FYNNEI. The CDR3 runs to 13 residues. With 10 bases clipped from V and 1 base from J, the junction kept 6 bases outside the gene matches. CDR3 in amino acids: CATLGTVQETQYF. CDR3 in DNA: TGTGCCACCCTAGGGACAGTCCAAGAGACCCAGTACTTC. Based on the CDR3 plus reference TRBV2 and TRBJ2-5, the full variable domain is EPEVTQTPSHQVTQMGQEVILRCVPISNHLYFYWYRQILGQKVEFLVSFYNNEISEKSEIFDDQFSVERPDGSNFTLKIRSTKLEDSAMYFCATLGTVQETQYFGPGTRLLVL.

The rearrangement links TRBV6-6 to TRBJ2-7, with TRBD1 matching 12 bases. The CDR3 has 16 amino acids. Per germline, CDR1 MNHNY and CDR2 SVGAGI (reference sequence). V gave up 8 bases and J gave up 4 bases; unmatched junction bases: 12. The CDR3 bases are TGTGCCAGCGGTTCACTTGCGGGACAGGGGGCGTACGAGCAGTACTTC. This codes for CASGSLAGQGAYEQYF.

In this sample, this clonotype turned up many times. The rearrangement links TRBV19 to TRBJ2-7, with D possibly matching TRBD1 (6 bases). The CDR3 contains 12 residues. The V gene lost 4 bases and the J gene lost 6 bases, with 10 bases spanning the gap. Germline values: CDR1 LNHDA, CDR2 SQIVND (reference sequence). CDR3 in DNA: TGTGCCAGTAGTACAACAGGGCGCGAGCAGTACTTC. Translation gives CASSTTGREQYF.

This clonotype has at least ten counts. This chain joins TRBV11-2 and TRBJ1-4; TRBD1 agrees at 7 bases. Trimming at V came to 5 bases and at J to 8 bases, leaving 8 bases not matched to a gene. Germline V CDR1 and CDR2: SGHAT, FQNNGV. CDR3 length: 14 amino acids. CDR3 in amino acids: CASSPRQGDEKLFF. CDR3 bases: TGTGCCAGCAGCCCTAGACAGGGAGACGAAAAACTGTTTTTT.

The table lists this clonotype with many counts. The V and J genes are TRBV12-3 or TRBV12-4 and TRBJ1-2; the match to TRBD1 covers 10 bases. This CDR3 is 14 amino acids long. Unmatched junction bases numbered 6, after V lost 6 bases and J lost 5 bases. CDR3 in DNA: TGTGCCAGCAGGGCCAGGGACAGGGGATATGGCTACACCTTC. Its translation: CASRARDRGYGYTF.

This clonotype was detected once. The chain combines TRBV6-5 with TRBJ1-1; D not certain. CDR1 is MNHEY and CDR2 is SVGAGI in the germline V gene. Between the trimmed V and J ends, which lost 6 bases and 5 bases, there was a span of 10 bases. The CDR3 runs 12 residues. The CDR3 DNA is TGTGCCAGCAGAACTACGGGGACTGAAGCTTTCTTT. Translated, it gives CASRTTGTEAFF.

This clonotype was detected many times. The rearrangement uses TRBV9 and TRBJ1-3; no clear D gene. The germline V gene encodes CDR1 SGDLS and CDR2 YYNGEE. The V and J ends lost 0 bases and 2 bases respectively, with 9 bases between them. The CDR3 length is 15 residues. The CDR3 protein is CASSVGFGAGNTIYF. Here the CDR3 DNA reads TGTGCCAGCAGCGTAGGTTTTGGCGCTGGAAACACCATATATTTT.

This clonotype was found many times. V usage is TRBV7-2 and J usage is TRBJ1-5; D is possibly TRBD1 (6 bases). V lost 5 bases and J lost 9, with 17 bases in between. This CDR3 contains 14 residues. Germline V gene sequence: CDR1 SGHTA, CDR2 FQGNSA. CDR3 DNA: TGTGCCAGCAGCCAGGGGCCCCAGGGGCGGCCCCAGCATTTT. This gives the protein CASSQGPQGRPQHF.

This clonotype was counted a few times. The CDR3 protein is CASSEEAGGLGTQYF. For the CDR3, the DNA is TGTGCCAGCAGTGAAGAAGCGGGGGGGCTCGGGACCCAGTACTTC. The chain carries TRBV6-1 and TRBJ2-5; 10 nucleotides align to TRBD2. The CDR3 has 15 amino acids. Per the germline V gene, CDR1 is MNHNS and CDR2 is SASEGT. With V trimmed by 1 base and J by 7 bases, 6 bases remained unmatched.

This clonotype was observed at least ten times. This chain uses TRBV12-3 or TRBV12-4 with TRBJ1-2, with a possible D match to TRBD1 (5 bases). V was cut by 5 bases and J by 5 bases, with 12 bases left in between. This CDR3 is built from 13 residues. Here the CDR3 DNA reads TGTGCCAGCAGTCGCCCGGGGCGTTATGGCTACACCTTC. This encodes CASSRPGRYGYTF.

This clonotype has ten or more counts. This chain connects TRBV20-1 to TRBJ2-7; TRBD2 aligns across 8 bases. CDR1 is DFQATT and CDR2 is SNEGSKA in the germline V gene (reference sequence). V was pared by 5 bases and J by 6 bases, with 6 bases of the junction left unmatched. This CDR3 is 12 amino acids long. The CDR3 loop is CSALGLEVEQYF. The CDR3, as DNA: TGCAGTGCTCTGGGACTAGAGGTCGAGCAGTACTTC.

This clonotype was recorded many times. This chain links TRBV4-1 with TRBJ2-1; D gene ambiguous. The V gene's germline CDR1 is MGHRA and CDR2 YSYEKL. V lost 2 bases and J 10 bases, leaving 9 bases between the germline ends. The length of the CDR3 is 12 residues. CDR3 coding DNA: TGCGCCAGCAGCCAAAGGCCAGAAGAGCAGTTCTTC. It is translated as CASSQRPEEQFF.

At least ten counts were recorded for this clonotype. The chain recombines TRBV20-1 with TRBJ1-6; D is unresolved. There are 14 residues in the CDR3. Per the germline V gene, CDR1 is DFQATT and CDR2 is SNEGSKA (reference sequence). Trimming pared 2 bases from V and 6 bases from J, leaving 11 bases between. CDR3 loop: CSARQDYGNSPLHF. For the CDR3, the DNA is TGCAGTGCTAGACAGGATTATGGTAATTCACCCCTCCACTTT.